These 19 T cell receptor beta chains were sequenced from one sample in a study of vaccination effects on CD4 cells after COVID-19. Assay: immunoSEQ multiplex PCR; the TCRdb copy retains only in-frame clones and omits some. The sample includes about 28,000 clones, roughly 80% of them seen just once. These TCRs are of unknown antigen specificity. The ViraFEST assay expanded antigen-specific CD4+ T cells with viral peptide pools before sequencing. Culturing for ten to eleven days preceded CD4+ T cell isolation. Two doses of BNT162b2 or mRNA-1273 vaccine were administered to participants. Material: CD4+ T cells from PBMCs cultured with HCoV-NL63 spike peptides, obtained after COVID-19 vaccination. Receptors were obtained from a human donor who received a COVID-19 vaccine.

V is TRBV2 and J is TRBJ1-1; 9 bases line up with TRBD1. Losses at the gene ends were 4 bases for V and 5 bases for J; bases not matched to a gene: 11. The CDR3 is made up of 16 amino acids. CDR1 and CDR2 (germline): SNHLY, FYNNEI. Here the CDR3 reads CASSVSAGTGRTEAFF. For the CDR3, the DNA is TGTGCCAGCAGTGTGTCGGCCGGGACAGGGCGGACTGAAGCTTTCTTT.

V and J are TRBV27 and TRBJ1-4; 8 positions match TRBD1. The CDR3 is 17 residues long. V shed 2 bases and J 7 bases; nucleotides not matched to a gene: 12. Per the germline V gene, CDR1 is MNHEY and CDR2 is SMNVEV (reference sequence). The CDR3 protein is CASSLVRGLRSTEKLFF. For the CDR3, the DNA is TGTGCCAGCAGTTTAGTCAGGGGGCTTCGGTCTACTGAAAAACTGTTTTTT.

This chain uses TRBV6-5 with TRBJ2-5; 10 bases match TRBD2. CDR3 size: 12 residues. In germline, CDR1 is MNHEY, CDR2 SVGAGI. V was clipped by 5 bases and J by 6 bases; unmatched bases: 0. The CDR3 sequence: CASSTSGKTQYF. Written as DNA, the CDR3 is TGTGCCAGCAGTACTAGCGGGAAGACCCAGTACTTC.

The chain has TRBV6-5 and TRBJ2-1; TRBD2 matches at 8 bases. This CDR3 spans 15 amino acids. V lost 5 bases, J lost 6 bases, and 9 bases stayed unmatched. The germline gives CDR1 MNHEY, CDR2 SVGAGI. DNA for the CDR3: TGTGCCAGCAGTACTACGGGACTAGGCCGCAATGAGCAGTTCTTC. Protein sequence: CASSTTGLGRNEQFF.

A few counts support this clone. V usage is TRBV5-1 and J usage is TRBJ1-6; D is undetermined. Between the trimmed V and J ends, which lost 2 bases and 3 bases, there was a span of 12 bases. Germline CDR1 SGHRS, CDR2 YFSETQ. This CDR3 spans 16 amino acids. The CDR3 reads CASSLSELIYNSPLHF. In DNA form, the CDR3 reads TGCGCCAGCAGCTTATCGGAGCTTATCTATAATTCACCCCTCCACTTT.

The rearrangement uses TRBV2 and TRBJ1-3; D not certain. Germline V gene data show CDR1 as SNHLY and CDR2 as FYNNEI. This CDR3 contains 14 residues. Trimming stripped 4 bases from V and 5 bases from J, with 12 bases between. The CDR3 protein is CASSGVGPRNTIYF. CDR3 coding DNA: TGTGCCAGCAGTGGTGTTGGCCCACGAAACACCATATATTTT.

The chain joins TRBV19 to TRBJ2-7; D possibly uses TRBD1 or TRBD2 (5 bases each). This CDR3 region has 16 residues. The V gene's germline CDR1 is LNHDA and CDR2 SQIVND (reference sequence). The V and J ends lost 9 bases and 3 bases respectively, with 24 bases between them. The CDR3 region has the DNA TGTGCCAGCAGGGTCGCCCACAGCTACGGGAACTACGAGCAGTACTTC. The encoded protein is CASRVAHSYGNYEQYF.

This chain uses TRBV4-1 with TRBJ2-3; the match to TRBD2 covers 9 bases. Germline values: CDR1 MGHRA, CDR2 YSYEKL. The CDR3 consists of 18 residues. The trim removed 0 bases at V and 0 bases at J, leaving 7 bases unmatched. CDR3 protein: CASSQEVLLAGSTDTQYF. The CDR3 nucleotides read TGCGCCAGCAGCCAAGAAGTCCTACTAGCGGGCAGCACAGATACGCAGTATTTT.

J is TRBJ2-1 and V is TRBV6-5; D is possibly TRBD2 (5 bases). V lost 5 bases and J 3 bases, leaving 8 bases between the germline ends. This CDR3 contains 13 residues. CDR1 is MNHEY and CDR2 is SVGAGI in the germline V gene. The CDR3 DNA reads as TGTGCCAGCAGTCACCGGGACTACAATGAGCAGTTCTTC. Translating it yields CASSHRDYNEQFF.

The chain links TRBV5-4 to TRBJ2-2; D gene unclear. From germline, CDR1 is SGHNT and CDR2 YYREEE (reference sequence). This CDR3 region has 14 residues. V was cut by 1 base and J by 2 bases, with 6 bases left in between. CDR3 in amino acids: CASSLLTNTGELFF. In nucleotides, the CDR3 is TGTGCCAGCAGCTTGTTAACCAACACCGGGGAGCTGTTTTTT.

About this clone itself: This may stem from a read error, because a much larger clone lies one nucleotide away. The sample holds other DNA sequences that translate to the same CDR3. Written as DNA, the CDR3 is TGTGCCAGCTCACCGAACTCCGGAGCTGCCCCCTATGGCTACACCTTC. This gives the protein CASSPNSGAAPYGYTF. The rearrangement joins TRBV18 to TRBJ1-2; D remains unclear. V dropped 3 bases and J dropped 4 bases, with 18 bases sitting between them. Germline V gene sequence: CDR1 KGHSH, CDR2 LQKENI. This CDR3 is built from 16 residues.

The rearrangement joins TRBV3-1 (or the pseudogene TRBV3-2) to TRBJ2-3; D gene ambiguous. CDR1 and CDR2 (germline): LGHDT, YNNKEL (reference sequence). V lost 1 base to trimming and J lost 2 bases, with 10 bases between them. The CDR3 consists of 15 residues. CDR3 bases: TGTGCCAGCAGCCAAGGACCCCAGAACACAGATACGCAGTATTTT. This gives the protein CASSQGPQNTDTQYF.

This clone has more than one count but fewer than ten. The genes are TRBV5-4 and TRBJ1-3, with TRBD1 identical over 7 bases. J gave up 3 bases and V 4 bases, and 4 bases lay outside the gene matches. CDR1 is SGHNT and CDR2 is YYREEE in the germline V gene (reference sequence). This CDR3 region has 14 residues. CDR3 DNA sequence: TGTGCCAGCAGCGCACGGGACAGTGGAAACACCATATATTTT. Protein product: CASSARDSGNTIYF.

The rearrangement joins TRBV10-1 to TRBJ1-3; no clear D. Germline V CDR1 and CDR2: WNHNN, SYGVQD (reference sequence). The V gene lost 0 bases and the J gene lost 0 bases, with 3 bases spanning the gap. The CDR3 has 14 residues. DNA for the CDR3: TGCGCCAGCAGTGAGTCCCTCTCTGGAAACACCATATATTTT. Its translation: CASSESLSGNTIYF.

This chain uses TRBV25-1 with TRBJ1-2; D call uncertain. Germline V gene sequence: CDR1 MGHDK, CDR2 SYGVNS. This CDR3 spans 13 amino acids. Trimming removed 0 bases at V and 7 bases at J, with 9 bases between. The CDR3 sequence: CASSEYGFSGYTF. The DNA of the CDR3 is TGTGCCAGCAGTGAATATGGGTTTTCTGGCTACACCTTC.

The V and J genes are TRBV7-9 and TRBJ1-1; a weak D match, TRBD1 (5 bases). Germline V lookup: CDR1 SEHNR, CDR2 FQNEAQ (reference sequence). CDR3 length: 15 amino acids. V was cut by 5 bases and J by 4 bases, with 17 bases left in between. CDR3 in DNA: TGTGCCAGCAGCCTCAACACAGGAAGGTCCACTGAAGCTTTCTTT. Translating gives CASSLNTGRSTEAFF. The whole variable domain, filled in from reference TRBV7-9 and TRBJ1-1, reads DTGVSQNPRHKITKRGQNVTFRCDPISEHNRLYWYRQTLGQGPEFLTYFQNEAQLEKSRLLSDRFSAERPKGSFSTLEIQRTEQGDSAMYLCASSLNTGRSTEAFFGQGTRLTVV.

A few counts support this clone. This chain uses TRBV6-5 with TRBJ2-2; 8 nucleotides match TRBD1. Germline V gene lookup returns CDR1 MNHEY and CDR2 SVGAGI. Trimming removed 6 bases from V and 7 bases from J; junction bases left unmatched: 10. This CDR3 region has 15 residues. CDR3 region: CASSRGQGGGGELFF. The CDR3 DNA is TGTGCCAGCAGCAGAGGACAGGGAGGTGGCGGGGAGCTGTTTTTT.

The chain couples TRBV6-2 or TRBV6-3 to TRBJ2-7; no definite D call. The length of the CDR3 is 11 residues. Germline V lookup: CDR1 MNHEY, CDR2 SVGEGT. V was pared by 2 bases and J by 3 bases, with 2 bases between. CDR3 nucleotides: TGTGCCAGCAGTTACAACTACGAGCAGTACTTC. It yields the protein CASSYNYEQYF.

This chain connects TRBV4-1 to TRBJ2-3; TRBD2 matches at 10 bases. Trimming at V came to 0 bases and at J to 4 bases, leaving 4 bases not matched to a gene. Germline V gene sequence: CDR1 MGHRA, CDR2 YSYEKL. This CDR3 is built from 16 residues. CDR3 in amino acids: CASSQDRTSGADTQYF. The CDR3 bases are TGCGCCAGCAGCCAAGATAGGACTAGCGGAGCAGATACGCAGTATTTT.